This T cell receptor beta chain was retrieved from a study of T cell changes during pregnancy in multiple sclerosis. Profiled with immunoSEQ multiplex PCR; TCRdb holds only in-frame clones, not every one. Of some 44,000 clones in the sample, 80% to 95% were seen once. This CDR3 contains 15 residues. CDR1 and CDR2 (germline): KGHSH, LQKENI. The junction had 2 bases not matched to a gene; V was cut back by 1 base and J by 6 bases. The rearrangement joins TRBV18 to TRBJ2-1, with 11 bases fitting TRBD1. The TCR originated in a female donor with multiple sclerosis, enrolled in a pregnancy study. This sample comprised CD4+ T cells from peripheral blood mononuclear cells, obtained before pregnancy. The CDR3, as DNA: TGTGCCAGCTCACCACGGGACAGGGGGTTCAATGAGCAGTTCTTC. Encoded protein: CASSPRDRGFNEQFF.